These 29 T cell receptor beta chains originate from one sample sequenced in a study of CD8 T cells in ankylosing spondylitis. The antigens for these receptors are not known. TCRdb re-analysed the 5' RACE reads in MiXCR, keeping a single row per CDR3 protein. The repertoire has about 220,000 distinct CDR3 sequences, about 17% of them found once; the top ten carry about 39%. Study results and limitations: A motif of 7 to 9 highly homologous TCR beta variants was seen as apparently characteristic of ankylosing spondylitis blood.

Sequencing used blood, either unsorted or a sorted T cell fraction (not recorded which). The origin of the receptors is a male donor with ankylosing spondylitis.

The CDR3 spells CASSNTGMETQYF. CDR3 sequence (DNA): TGTGCCAGCAGCAATACAGGGATGGAGACCCAGTACTTC. This chain connects TRBV11-1 to TRBJ2-5; D may be TRBD1 (6 bases). Per germline, CDR1 SGHAT and CDR2 FQDESV (reference sequence). The CDR3 is 13 amino acids. The V end was cut by 5 bases, the J end by 5 bases, with 12 bases between.

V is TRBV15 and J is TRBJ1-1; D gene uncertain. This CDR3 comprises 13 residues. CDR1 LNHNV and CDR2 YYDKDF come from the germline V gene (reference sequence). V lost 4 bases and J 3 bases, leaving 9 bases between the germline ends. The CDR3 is CATSTNTDTEAFF. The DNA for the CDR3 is TGTGCCACCAGCACAAATACCGACACTGAAGCTTTCTTT.

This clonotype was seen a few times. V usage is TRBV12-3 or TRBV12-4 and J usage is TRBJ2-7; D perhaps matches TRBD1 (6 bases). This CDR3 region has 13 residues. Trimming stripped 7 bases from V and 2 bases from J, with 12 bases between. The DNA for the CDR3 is TGTGCCAGCACCGACCGACAGGCCTACGAGCAGTACTTC. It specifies CASTDRQAYEQYF.

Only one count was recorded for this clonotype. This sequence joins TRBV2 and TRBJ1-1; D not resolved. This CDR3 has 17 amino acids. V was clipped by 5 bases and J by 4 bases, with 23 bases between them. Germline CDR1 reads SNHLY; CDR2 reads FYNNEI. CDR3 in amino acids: CASSFSTAGPDGTEAFF. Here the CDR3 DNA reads TGTGCCAGCAGTTTTTCTACAGCCGGTCCCGATGGCACTGAAGCTTTCTTT.

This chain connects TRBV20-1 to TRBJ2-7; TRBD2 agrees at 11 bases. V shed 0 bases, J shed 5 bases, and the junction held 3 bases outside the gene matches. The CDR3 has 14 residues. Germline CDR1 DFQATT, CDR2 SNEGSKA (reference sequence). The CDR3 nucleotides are TGCAGTGCTAGAGAACTAGCGGGAGATAACGAGCAGTACTTC. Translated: CSARELAGDNEQYF.

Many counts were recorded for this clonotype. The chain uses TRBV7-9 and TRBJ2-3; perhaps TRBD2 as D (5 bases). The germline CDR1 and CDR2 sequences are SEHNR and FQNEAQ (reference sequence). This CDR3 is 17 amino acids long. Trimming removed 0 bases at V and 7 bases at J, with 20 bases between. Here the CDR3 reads CASSLAFSAGFKYTQYF. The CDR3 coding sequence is TGTGCCAGCAGCTTAGCGTTCTCGGCGGGTTTTAAGTATACGCAGTATTTT.

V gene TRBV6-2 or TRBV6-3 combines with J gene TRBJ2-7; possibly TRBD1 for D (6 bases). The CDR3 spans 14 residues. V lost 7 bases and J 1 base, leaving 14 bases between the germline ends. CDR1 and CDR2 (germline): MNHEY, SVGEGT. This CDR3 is CASKNRVRSYEQYF. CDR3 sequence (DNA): TGTGCCAGCAAAAACAGGGTCAGGTCCTACGAGCAGTACTTC.

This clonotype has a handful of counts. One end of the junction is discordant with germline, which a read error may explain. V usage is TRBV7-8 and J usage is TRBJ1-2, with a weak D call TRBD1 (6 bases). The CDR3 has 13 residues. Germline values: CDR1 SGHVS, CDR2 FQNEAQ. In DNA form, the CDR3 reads TGTGCCAGCAGCTTATTGGGGGCTTATGGCTACGACTTC. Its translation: CASSLLGAYGYDF.

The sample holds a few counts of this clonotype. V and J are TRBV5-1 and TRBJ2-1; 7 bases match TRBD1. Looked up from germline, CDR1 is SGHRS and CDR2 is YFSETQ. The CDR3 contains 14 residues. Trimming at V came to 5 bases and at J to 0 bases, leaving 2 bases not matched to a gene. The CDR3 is CASSWDSSYNEQFF. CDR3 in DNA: TGCGCCAGCAGTTGGGACAGCTCCTACAATGAGCAGTTCTTC.

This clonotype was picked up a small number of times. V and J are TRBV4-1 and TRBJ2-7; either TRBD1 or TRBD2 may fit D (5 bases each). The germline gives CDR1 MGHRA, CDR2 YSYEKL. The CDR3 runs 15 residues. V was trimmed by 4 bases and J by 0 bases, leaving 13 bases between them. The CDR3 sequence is CASSPWAGSSYEQYF. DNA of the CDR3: TGCGCCAGCAGCCCGTGGGCAGGGAGCTCCTACGAGCAGTACTTC.

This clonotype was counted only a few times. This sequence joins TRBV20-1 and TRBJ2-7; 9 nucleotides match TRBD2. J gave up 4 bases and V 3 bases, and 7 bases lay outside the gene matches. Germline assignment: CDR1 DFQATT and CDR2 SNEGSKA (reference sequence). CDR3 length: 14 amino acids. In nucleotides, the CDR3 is TGCAGTGCTAGCATCGGCGGGGGGGCTTACGAGCAGTACTTC. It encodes CSASIGGGAYEQYF.

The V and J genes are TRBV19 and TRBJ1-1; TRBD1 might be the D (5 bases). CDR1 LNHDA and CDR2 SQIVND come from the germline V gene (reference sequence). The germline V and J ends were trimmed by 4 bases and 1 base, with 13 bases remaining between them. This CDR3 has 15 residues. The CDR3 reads CASSNTLTGNTEAFF. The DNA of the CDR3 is TGTGCCAGTAGTAACACCCTTACAGGGAACACTGAAGCTTTCTTT.

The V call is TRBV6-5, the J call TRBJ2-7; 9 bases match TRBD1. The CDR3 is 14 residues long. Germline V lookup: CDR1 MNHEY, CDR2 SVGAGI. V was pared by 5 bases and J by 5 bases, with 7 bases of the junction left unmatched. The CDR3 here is CASSLQGAIDEQYF. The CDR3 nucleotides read TGTGCCAGCAGTCTACAGGGGGCTATCGACGAGCAGTACTTC.

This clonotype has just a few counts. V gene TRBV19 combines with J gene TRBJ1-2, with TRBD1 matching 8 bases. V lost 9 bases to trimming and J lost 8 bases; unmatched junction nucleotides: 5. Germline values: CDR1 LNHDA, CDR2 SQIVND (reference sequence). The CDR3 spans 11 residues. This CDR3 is CASRTGSGYTF. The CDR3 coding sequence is TGTGCCAGCCGGACAGGGTCCGGCTACACCTTC.

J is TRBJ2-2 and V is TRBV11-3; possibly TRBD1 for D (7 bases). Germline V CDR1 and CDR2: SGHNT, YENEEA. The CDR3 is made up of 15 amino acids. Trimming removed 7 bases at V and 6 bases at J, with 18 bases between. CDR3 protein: CASTPQGEVSGELFF. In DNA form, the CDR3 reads TGTGCCAGCACCCCCCAGGGGGAGGTCTCCGGGGAGCTGTTTTTT.

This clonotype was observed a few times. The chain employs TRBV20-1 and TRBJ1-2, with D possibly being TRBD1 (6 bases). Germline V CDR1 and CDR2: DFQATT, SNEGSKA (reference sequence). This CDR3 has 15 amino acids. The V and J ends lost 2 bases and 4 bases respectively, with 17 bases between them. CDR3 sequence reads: CSARNRDNTPYGYTF. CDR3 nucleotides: TGCAGTGCTAGAAACAGGGACAATACCCCCTATGGCTACACCTTC.

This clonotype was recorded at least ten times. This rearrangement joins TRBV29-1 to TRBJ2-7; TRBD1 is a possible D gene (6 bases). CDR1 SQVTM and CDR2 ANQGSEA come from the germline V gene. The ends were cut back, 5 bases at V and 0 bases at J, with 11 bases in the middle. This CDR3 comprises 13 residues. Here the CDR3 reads CSVITGSSYEQYF. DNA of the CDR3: TGCAGCGTTATAACAGGGAGCTCCTACGAGCAGTACTTC.

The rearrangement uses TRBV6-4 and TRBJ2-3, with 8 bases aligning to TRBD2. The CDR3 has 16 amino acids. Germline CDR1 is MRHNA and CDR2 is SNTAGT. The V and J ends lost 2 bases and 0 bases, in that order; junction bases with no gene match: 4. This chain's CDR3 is CASSDRAGGSTDTQYF. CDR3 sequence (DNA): TGTGCCAGCAGTGACCGCGCGGGGGGAAGCACAGATACGCAGTATTTT.

CDR3 protein: CASSLNDPYTEAFF. The CDR3 coding sequence is TGTGCCAGCAGCTTAAATGACCCCTACACTGAAGCTTTCTTT. V gene TRBV7-8 combines with J gene TRBJ1-1; no definite D call. CDR1 and CDR2 from the germline V gene are SGHVS and FQNEAQ. With 2 bases removed from V and 3 bases from J, the gap between germline ends came to 10 bases. CDR3 length: 14 residues.

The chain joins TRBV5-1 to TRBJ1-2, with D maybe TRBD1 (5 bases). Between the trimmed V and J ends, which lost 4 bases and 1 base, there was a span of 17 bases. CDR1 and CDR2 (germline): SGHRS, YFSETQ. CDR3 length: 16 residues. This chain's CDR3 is CASSLLDGTNNYGYTF. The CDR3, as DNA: TGCGCCAGCAGCCTCCTCGACGGGACCAATAACTATGGCTACACCTTC.

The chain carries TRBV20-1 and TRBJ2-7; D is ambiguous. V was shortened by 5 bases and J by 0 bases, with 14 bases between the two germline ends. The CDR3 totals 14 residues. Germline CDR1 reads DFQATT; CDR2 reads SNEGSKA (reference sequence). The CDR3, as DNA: TGCAGTGCTGCTACTTCTCAAAGCTCCTACGAGCAGTACTTC. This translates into CSAATSQSSYEQYF.

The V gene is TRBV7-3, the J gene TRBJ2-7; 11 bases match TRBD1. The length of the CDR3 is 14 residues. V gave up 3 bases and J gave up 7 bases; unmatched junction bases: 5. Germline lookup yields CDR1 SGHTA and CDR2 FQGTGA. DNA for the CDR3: TGTGCCAGCAGCTTTGGACAGGGGGCAAGTGAGCAGTACTTC. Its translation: CASSFGQGASEQYF.

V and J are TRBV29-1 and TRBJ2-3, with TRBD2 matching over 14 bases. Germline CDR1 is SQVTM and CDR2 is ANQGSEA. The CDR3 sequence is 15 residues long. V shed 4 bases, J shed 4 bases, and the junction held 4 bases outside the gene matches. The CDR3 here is CSVGQTSGGADTQYF. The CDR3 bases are TGCAGCGTTGGACAGACTAGCGGGGGGGCAGATACGCAGTATTTT.

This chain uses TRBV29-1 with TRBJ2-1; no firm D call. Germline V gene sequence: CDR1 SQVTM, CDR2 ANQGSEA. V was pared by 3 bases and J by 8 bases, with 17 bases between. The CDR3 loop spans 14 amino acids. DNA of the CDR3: TGCAGCGTTGATGCACCCGTGTTTAGCTATGAGCAGTTCTTC. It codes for CSVDAPVFSYEQFF.

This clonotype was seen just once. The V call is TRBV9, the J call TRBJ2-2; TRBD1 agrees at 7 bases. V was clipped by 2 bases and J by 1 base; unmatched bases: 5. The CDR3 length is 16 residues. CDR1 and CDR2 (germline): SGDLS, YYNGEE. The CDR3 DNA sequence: TGTGCCAGCAGCGTCGACAGGGAACGGAACACCGGGGAGCTGTTTTTT. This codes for CASSVDRERNTGELFF.

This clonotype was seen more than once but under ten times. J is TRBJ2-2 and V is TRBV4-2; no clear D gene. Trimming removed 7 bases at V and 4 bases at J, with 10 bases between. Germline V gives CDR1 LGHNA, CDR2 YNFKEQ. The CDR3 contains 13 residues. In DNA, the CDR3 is TGTGCCAGCAATCTTGGGGTCACCGGGGAGCTGTTTTTT. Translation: CASNLGVTGELFF.

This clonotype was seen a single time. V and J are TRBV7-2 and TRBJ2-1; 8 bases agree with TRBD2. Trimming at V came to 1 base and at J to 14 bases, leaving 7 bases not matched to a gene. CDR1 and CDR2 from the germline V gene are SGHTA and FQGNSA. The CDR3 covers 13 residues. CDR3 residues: CASSLVSGGPKFF. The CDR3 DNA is TGTGCCAGCAGCTTAGTTTCGGGAGGGCCCAAGTTCTTC.

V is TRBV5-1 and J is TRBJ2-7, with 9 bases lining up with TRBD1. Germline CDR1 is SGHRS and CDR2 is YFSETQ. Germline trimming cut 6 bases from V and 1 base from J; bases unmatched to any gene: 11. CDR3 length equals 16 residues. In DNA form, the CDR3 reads TGCGCCAGCACCCCCTTCCCGGGACAGGGATCCTACGAGCAGTACTTC. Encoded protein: CASTPFPGQGSYEQYF. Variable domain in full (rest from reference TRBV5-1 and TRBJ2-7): KAGVTQTPRYLIKTRGQQVTLSCSPISGHRSVSWYQQTPGQGLQFLFEYFSETQRNKGNFPGRFSGRQFSNSRSEMNVSTLELGDSALYLCASTPFPGQGSYEQYFGPGTRLTVT.

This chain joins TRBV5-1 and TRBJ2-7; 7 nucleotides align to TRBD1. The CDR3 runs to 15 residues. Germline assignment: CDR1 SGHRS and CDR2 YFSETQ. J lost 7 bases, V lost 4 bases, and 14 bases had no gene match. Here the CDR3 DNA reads TGCGCCAGCAGCCACCGGGCAGGGGGAGTTGAAGAGCAGTACTTC. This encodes CASSHRAGGVEEQYF.